The 8 T cell receptor beta chains presented below share a single source sample, sequenced in a study of T-cell reconstitution after alpha-beta-depleted transplantation in children. Using unique molecular identifiers, the investigators prepared the TCRbeta library. TCRdb re-called the PCR reads through MiXCR, storing one row per CDR3 protein. Of approximately 110,000 distinct CDR3 sequences listed, approximately 10% are singletons. Material: PBMCs, obtained before TCRalphabeta/CD19-depleted stem cell transplant. These TCRs come from a boy between 2 and 10 years old with acute lymphoblastic leukemia, due to receive a stem cell transplant.

In its sample, this clonotype was seen a few times. V and J are TRBV6-1 and TRBJ1-3; TRBD1 matches 11 bases. Germline V lookup: CDR1 MNHNS, CDR2 SASEGT. The CDR3 extends over 14 amino acids. With V trimmed by 11 bases and J by 1 base, 4 bases remained unmatched. The CDR3 coding sequence is TGTGCCTGTGGACAGGGGGCTTCTGGAAACACCATATATTTT. It is translated as CACGQGASGNTIYF.

This clonotype was counted a few times. The CDR3 spells CASTHRGWHSGANVLTF. The DNA for the CDR3 is TGTGCCAGCACCCACCGCGGGTGGCACTCTGGGGCCAACGTCCTGACTTTC. The chain carries TRBV5-7 and TRBJ2-6, with D possibly being TRBD2 (5 bases). TRBV5-7 is given ORF status, its function remaining uncertain. Trimming took off 6 bases at V and 0 bases at J, with 16 bases between the two ends. The CDR3 runs to 17 residues.

This clonotype was picked up many times. The V and J genes are TRBV7-8 and TRBJ2-3, with 7 bases aligning to TRBD1. The junction had 6 bases not matched to a gene; V was cut back by 5 bases and J by 4 bases. CDR3 length equals 14 residues. Germline CDR1 is SGHVS and CDR2 is FQNEAQ. CDR3 loop: CASSRNRGADTQYF. The CDR3 nucleotides are TGTGCCAGCAGCCGAAACAGGGGAGCAGATACGCAGTATTTT.

This sequence joins TRBV20-1 and TRBJ2-7, with 8 bases aligning to TRBD1. The CDR3 loop spans 13 amino acids. Losses at the gene ends were 8 bases for V and 7 bases for J; bases not matched to a gene: 13. From germline, CDR1 is DFQATT and CDR2 SNEGSKA (reference sequence). For the CDR3, the DNA is TGCAGTCCCGGCGGGACAGGTTTAGGGGAGCAGTACTTC. It is translated as CSPGGTGLGEQYF.

As concerns this clonotype: The junction shows a germline mismatch at one end, possibly a read error. The chain couples TRBV11-2 to TRBJ2-1, with D tentatively TRBD2 (6 bases). The CDR3 loop spans 15 amino acids. Per the germline V gene, CDR1 is SGHAT and CDR2 is FQNNGV. For the CDR3, the DNA is TGTGCCTGCAGAACACTAGCTCCCTCCTACAATGAGCAGTTCTTC. This codes for CACRTLAPSYNEQFF.

The chain employs TRBV3-1 and TRBJ2-1, with D possibly TRBD1 on 6 matching bases. V lost 0 bases and J 7 bases, leaving 16 bases between the germline ends. Germline V gene data show CDR1 as LGHDT and CDR2 as YNNKEL (reference sequence). There are 16 residues in the CDR3. CDR3 coding DNA: TGTGCCAGCAGCCAAGATCTGAACAGGGAATGGAATGAGCAGTTCTTC. The encoded protein is CASSQDLNREWNEQFF.

This clonotype has just a few counts. The genes are TRBV3-1 and TRBJ1-2; TRBD1 matches 9 bases. This CDR3 is 14 amino acids long. Germline V lookup: CDR1 LGHDT, CDR2 YNNKEL (reference sequence). V trimming: 2 bases; J trimming: 7 bases; junction bases outside the gene matches: 5. CDR3 sequence: CASSQRDREGGYTF. In DNA, the CDR3 is TGTGCCAGCAGCCAAAGGGACAGGGAGGGTGGCTACACCTTC.

This clonotype came up a few times. The rearrangement uses TRBV20-1 and TRBJ1-6, with 7 positions matching TRBD1. The CDR3 extends over 14 amino acids. Trimming took 7 bases from V and 4 from J; bases not matched to a gene: 7. CDR1 is DFQATT, CDR2 SNEGSKA, per germline (reference sequence). The CDR3 DNA reads as TGCAGTGTTACAGGGGAAACGTATAATTCACCCCTCCACTTT. It encodes CSVTGETYNSPLHF.